These T cell receptor beta chains were read from a single sample in a study of blood T cell repertoires in COVID-19. Profiled with immunoSEQ multiplex PCR; TCRdb holds only in-frame clones, not every one. The table lists around 170,000 clones, under 80% of them singletons. The sequencing input was peripheral blood. The receptors come from a woman aged 80 or older with acute or convalescent COVID-19. Both conserved end residues are part of each CDR3. D genes are given only for firm matches. Clone sizes are given selectively: once, few, many, or a class where the clone is expanded.

TRBD2,TRBJ2-1,TRBV19,15,.,TGTGCCAGTAACTCGGGACTAGCGGTATACAATGAGCAGTTCTTC,CASNSGLAVYNEQFF
.,TRBJ2-1,TRBV2,10,.,TGTGCCAGCCAATACAATGAGCAGTTCTTC,CASQYNEQFF
TRBD1,TRBJ2-7,TRBV14,14,.,TGTGCCAGCAGCGCAAGACAGGGGACCTACGAGCAGTACTTC,CASSARQGTYEQYF
.,TRBJ1-5,TRBV18,17,.,TGTGCCAGCTCAGCCATTGCGGGGGTCGGGGGCGATCAGCCCCAGCATTTT,CASSAIAGVGGDQPQHF
TRBD2,TRBJ2-1,TRBV9,15,.,TGTGCCAGCAGCGTGGGCGGGAGTTTCTACAATGAGCAGTTCTTC,CASSVGGSFYNEQFF
.,TRBJ1-2,TRBV3-1/TRBV3-2,12,few,TGTGCCAGCAGCCGGAGAGAAAATGGCTACACCTTC,CASSRRENGYTF
TRBD1,TRBJ1-5,TRBV19,15,.,TGTGCCAGTAGTCTCGGACAGGGGGACGTAGCAGCCCAGCATTTT,CASSLGQGDVAAQHF
.,TRBJ1-6,TRBV7-9,16,.,TGTGCCAGCAGCCTAGCTATACAACAAGGAGCTTCACCCCTCCACTTT,CASSLAIQQGASPLHF
.,TRBJ2-3,TRBV9,14,.,TGTGCCAGCAGCGGACTTACTAGCACAGATACGCAGTATTTT,CASSGLTSTDTQYF
TRBD2,TRBJ2-1,TRBV6-2/TRBV6-3,16,.,TGTGCCAGCAGTTACTCTGGGACTACCTCCTACAATGAGCAGTTCTTC,CASSYSGTTSYNEQFF
.,TRBJ2-6,TRBV5-1,19,.,TGCGCCAGCAGCTTGGGAGCAGGGCCCACACTCTCTGGGGCCAACGTCCTGACTTTC,CASSLGAGPTLSGANVLTF
.,TRBJ2-7,TRBV27,14,.,TGTGCCAGCAGTTTAAGGGAGGACATCTACGAGCAGTACTTC,CASSLREDIYEQYF
TRBD1,TRBJ2-7,TRBV18,15,.,TGTGCCAGCTCACTTACCGGGACAGAGTTCTACGAGCAGTACTTC,CASSLTGTEFYEQYF
.,TRBJ1-2,TRBV19,13,.,TGTGCCAGTAGAGCCGGTTCTAACTATGGCTACACCTTC,CASRAGSNYGYTF
.,TRBJ1-2,TRBV24-1,13,.,TGTGCCACCAGTAGCCTGGGGGGTTATGGCTACACCTTC,CATSSLGGYGYTF
.,TRBJ2-3,TRBV27,15,.,TGTGCCAGCACTTTCAGGGTGCCTCTCACAGATACGCAGTATTTT,CASTFRVPLTDTQYF
.,TRBJ1-6,TRBV28,13,.,TGTGCCAGCAGGGATGATTGGAGTTCACCCCTCCACTTT,CASRDDWSSPLHF
TRBD1,TRBJ1-2,TRBV10-1,13,.,TGCGCCAGCAGTGAGTGGACAGGGTCCGGCTACACCTTC,CASSEWTGSGYTF
.,TRBJ1-5,TRBV28,15,.,TGTGCCAGCAGCCAAGTAGGGGGTAAAAATCAGCCCCAGCATTTT,CASSQVGGKNQPQHF
TRBD1,TRBJ1-4,TRBV19,16,once,TGTGCCAGTAGTAACCGGACAGGGGGCGGGAATGAAAAACTGTTTTTT,CASSNRTGGGNEKLFF